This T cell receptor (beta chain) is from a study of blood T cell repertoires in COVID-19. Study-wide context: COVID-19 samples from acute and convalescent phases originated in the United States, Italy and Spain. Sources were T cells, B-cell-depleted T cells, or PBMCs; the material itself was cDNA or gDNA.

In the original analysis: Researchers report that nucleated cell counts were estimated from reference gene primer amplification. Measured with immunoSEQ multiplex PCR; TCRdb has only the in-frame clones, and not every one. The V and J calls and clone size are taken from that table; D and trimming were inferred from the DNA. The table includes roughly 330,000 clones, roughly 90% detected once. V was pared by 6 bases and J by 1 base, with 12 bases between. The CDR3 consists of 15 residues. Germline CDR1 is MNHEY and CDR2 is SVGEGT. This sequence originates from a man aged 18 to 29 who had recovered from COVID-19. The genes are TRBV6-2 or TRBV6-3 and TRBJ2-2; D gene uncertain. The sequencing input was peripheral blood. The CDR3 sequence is CASSTPHRNTGELFF. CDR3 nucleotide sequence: TGTGCCAGCAGCACCCCACACAGGAACACCGGGGAGCTGTTTTTT.